This T cell receptor beta chain stems from a study of blood T cell repertoires in COVID-19. For the study at large: Nucleic acid was either cDNA or gDNA, and it came from T cells, B-cell-depleted T cells, or PBMCs.

Original processing notes: Scientists estimated how many nucleated cells there were by amplifying reference gene primers. Measured with immunoSEQ multiplex PCR; TCRdb has only the in-frame clones, and not every one. V and J calls and clone size are copied from that table; D and trimming were computed from the DNA. The table records approximately 96,000 clones, more than 90% of them present only once. Specimen: peripheral blood. This receptor was identified in a human donor with active COVID-19. The donor label of this sample is uncertain.

CDR3 loop: CASSLGGYNEQFF. DNA of the CDR3: TGTGCCAGCAGCTTGGGCGGATACAATGAGCAGTTCTTC. The chain uses TRBV5-6 and TRBJ2-1; no clear D gene. V shed 0 bases and J shed 4 bases, with 5 bases lying between them. The CDR3 contains 13 residues. In germline, CDR1 is SGHDT, CDR2 YYEEEE.